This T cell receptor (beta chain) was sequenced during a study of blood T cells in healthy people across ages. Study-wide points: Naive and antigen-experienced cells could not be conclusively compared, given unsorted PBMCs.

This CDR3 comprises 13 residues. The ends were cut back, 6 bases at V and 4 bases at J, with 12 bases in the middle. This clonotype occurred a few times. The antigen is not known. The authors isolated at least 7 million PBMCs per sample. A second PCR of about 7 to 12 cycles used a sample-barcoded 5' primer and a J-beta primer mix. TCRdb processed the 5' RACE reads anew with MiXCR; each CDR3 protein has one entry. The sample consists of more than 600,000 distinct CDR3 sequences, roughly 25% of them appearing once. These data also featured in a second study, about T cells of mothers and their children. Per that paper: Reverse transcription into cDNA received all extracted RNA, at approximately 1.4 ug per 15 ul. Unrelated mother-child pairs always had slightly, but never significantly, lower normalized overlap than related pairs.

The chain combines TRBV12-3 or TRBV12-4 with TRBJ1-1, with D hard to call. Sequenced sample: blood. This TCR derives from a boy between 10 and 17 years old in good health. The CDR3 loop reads CASSRKSRTEAFF. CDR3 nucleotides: TGTGCCAGCAGCCGAAAATCTCGCACTGAAGCTTTCTTT.